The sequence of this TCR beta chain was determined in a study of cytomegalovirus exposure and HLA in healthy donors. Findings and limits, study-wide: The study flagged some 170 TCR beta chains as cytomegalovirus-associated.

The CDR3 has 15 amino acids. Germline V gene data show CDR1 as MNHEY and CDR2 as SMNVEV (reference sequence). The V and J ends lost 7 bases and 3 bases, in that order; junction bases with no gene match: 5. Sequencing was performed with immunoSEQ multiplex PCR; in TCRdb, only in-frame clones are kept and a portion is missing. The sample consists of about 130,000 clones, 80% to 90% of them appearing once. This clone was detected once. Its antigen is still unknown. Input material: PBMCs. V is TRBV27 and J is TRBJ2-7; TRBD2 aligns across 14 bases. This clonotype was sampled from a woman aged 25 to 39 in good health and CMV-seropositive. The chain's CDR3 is CASTSTSGRGYEQYF. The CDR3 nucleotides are TGTGCCAGCACCTCGACTAGCGGGAGGGGCTACGAGCAGTACTTC.